Below are 30 T cell receptor beta chains sequenced from a single sample in a study of read filtering for tumor transcriptome and immune sequencing. Molecular barcoded adaptors covering alpha/delta and beta/gamma chains were used on about 0.4 ug RNA. TCRdb re-called the reads through MiXCR, storing one row per CDR3 protein. The sample has roughly 38,000 distinct CDR3 sequences; roughly an eighth are singletons. Sequenced sample: a population of CD138-negative cells sorted from bone marrow. These receptors were collected from a donor aged 40 or over with multiple myeloma.

This clonotype was detected ten times or more. The chain carries TRBV28 and TRBJ1-4; 10 positions match TRBD1. Germline V gene data show CDR1 as MDHEN and CDR2 as SYDVKM. The trim removed 5 bases at V and 0 bases at J, leaving 12 bases unmatched. There are 19 residues in the CDR3. CDR3 nucleotide sequence: TGTGCCAGCAGTCCCCCGGGACAGGGGATTTGTGCAACTAATGAAAAACTGTTTTTT. As protein: CASSPPGQGICATNEKLFF. Full variable domain (outside the CDR3, taken from reference TRBV28 and TRBJ1-4): DVKVTQSSRYLVKRTGEKVFLECVQDMDHENMFWYRQDPGLGLRLIYFSYDVKMKEKGDIPEGYSVSREKKERFSLILESASTNQTSMYLCASSPPGQGICATNEKLFFGSGTQLSVL.

This clonotype showed up many times. This chain joins TRBV6-5 and TRBJ2-7; 7 bases match TRBD1. CDR3 size: 14 residues. Germline V gene data show CDR1 as MNHEY and CDR2 as SVGAGI. After removal of 0 bases from V and 7 bases from J, the junction contained 6 bases not matched to a gene. The CDR3: CASSYSDRAGEQYF. CDR3 bases: TGTGCCAGCAGTTACTCCGACAGGGCAGGGGAGCAGTACTTC.

This clonotype was recorded at least ten times. The V call is TRBV18, the J call TRBJ2-7, with TRBD1 matching 11 bases. Unmatched junction bases numbered 0, after V lost 0 bases and J lost 2 bases. CDR1 is KGHSH and CDR2 is LQKENI in the germline V gene. The CDR3 is made up of 15 amino acids. This CDR3 is CASSPPGQGAYEQYF. The CDR3 DNA reads TGTGCCAGCTCACCACCGGGACAGGGGGCCTACGAGCAGTACTTC.

The sample holds a few counts of this clonotype. The genes are TRBV30 and TRBJ1-5, with 8 bases matching TRBD1. The CDR3 runs 15 residues. CDR1 and CDR2 from the germline V gene are GTSNPN and SVGIG (reference sequence). The junction had 4 bases not matched to a gene; V was cut back by 2 bases and J by 1 base. This CDR3 is CAWSTRQGSNQPQHF. The DNA of the CDR3 is TGTGCCTGGAGTACGAGACAGGGGAGCAATCAGCCCCAGCATTTT. The variable domain in full, with the rest retrieved from reference TRBV30 and TRBJ1-5, is SQTIHQWPATLVQPVGSPLSLECTVEGTSNPNLYWYRQAAGRGLQLLFYSVGIGQISSEVPQNLSASRPQDRQFILSSKKLLLSDSGFYLCAWSTRQGSNQPQHFGDGTRLSIL.

This clonotype has a handful of counts. The chain recombines TRBV7-9 with TRBJ2-1, with D possibly matching TRBD2 (6 bases). Between the trimmed V and J ends, which lost 5 bases and 6 bases, there was a span of 17 bases. The CDR3 is made up of 15 amino acids. Germline loops: CDR1 SEHNR, CDR2 FQNEAQ (reference sequence). CDR3 region: CASSLVAGRVNEQFF. CDR3 DNA: TGTGCCAGCAGCCTAGTGGCGGGGCGAGTCAATGAGCAGTTCTTC. The whole variable domain, filled in from reference TRBV7-9 and TRBJ2-1, reads DTGVSQNPRHKITKRGQNVTFRCDPISEHNRLYWYRQTLGQGPEFLTYFQNEAQLEKSRLLSDRFSAERPKGSFSTLEIQRTEQGDSAMYLCASSLVAGRVNEQFFGPGTRLTVL.

The sample holds many counts of this clonotype. The gene calls are TRBV20-1 and TRBJ2-3; D perhaps matches TRBD2 (5 bases). The CDR3 contains 15 residues. V shed 6 bases and J shed 0 bases, with 16 bases lying between them. Germline V lookup: CDR1 DFQATT, CDR2 SNEGSKA (reference sequence). In nucleotides, the CDR3 is TGCAGTGCCCCTCGCACCGGGATTAGCACAGATACGCAGTATTTT. It translates to CSAPRTGISTDTQYF.

This clonotype is medium-sized. V usage is TRBV2 and J usage is TRBJ2-1; TRBD1 matches 9 bases. The V gene's germline CDR1 is SNHLY and CDR2 FYNNEI. The V and J ends lost 6 bases and 8 bases, in that order; junction bases with no gene match: 11. The CDR3 runs to 15 residues. Here the CDR3 DNA reads TGTGCCAGCAGCGCATCGGACAGGGGAGTGGATGAGCAGTTCTTC. Translating gives CASSASDRGVDEQFF.

This clonotype was found many times. The rearrangement uses TRBV29-1 and TRBJ2-3; 9 nucleotides match TRBD2. Germline CDR1 reads SQVTM; CDR2 reads ANQGSEA. Losses at the gene ends were 4 bases for V and 2 bases for J; bases not matched to a gene: 1. The length of the CDR3 is 13 residues. Here the CDR3 reads CSVASGNTDTQYF. The CDR3 DNA reads TGCAGCGTTGCTAGCGGGAACACAGATACGCAGTATTTT.

This clonotype has ten or more counts. The chain is built from TRBV6-1 and TRBJ2-7; weak D call: TRBD2 (5 bases). Germline V gene lookup returns CDR1 MNHNS and CDR2 SASEGT. The CDR3 runs 13 residues. The V and J ends lost 5 bases and 4 bases respectively, with 12 bases between them. This CDR3 is CASSRGSRYEQYF. CDR3 in DNA: TGTGCCAGCAGTCGAGGGTCCCGATACGAGCAGTACTTC.

This clonotype was seen ten or more times. A read error may account for a junction end that differs from germline. The rearrangement links TRBV4-3 to TRBJ2-5; TRBD2 matches 7 bases. This CDR3 spans 16 amino acids. Germline lookup yields CDR1 LGHNA and CDR2 YSLEER. In nucleotides, the CDR3 is TGCGCCAGCAGCCGCGGCGGGGGAGGGGTGCAAGGGACCCAGTACTTC. Its translation is CASSRGGGGVQGTQYF.

Concerning this clonotype itself: A read error is the likely source, as a far larger clone sits one nucleotide away. The chain joins TRBV7-2 to TRBJ2-5, with D possibly being TRBD1 or TRBD2 (5 bases each). The better agreement between TRBJ2-7 and the DNA end casts doubt on the J call. This CDR3 region has 14 residues. Germline V gene sequence: CDR1 SGHTA, CDR2 FQGNSA. The CDR3 sequence: CASSLAIGAGEQYF. The CDR3 DNA follows: TGTGCCAGCAGCTTAGCGATAGGGGCGGGCGAGCAGTACTTC.

This clonotype qualifies as medium-sized. The chain employs TRBV27 and TRBJ2-1; D gene unclear. This CDR3 comprises 12 residues. The germline V and J ends were trimmed by 4 bases and 12 bases, with 13 bases remaining between them. Germline CDR1 is MNHEY and CDR2 is SMNVEV (reference sequence). The CDR3 nucleotides read TGTGCCAGCAGTTCGCACGAAAAAGGGCAGTTCTTC. It translates to CASSSHEKGQFF.

The V and J genes are TRBV29-1 and TRBJ2-7; 10 nucleotides align to TRBD1. This CDR3 is built from 13 residues. V lost 3 bases and J lost 3; bases outside the gene matches: 2. Germline V gives CDR1 SQVTM, CDR2 ANQGSEA. CDR3 sequence (DNA): TGCAGCGTTGAGAGGACAGGGGGCTACGAGCAGTACTTC. Translating gives CSVERTGGYEQYF.

This clonotype came up many times. V usage is TRBV7-8 and J usage is TRBJ2-1, with D possibly being TRBD1 (6 bases). CDR1 is SGHVS and CDR2 is FQNEAQ in the germline V gene. V dropped 4 bases and J dropped 4 bases, with 20 bases sitting between them. The CDR3 covers 17 residues. CDR3 protein: CASSSPLGGVLYNEQFF. The CDR3 DNA reads TGTGCCAGCAGCTCCCCCCTAGGGGGTGTACTGTACAATGAGCAGTTCTTC.

This clonotype was counted a few times. A read error may account for a junction end that differs from germline. The V and J genes are TRBV7-8 and TRBJ2-2; tentatively, D is TRBD1 (5 bases). The CDR3 consists of 15 residues. CDR1 SGHVS and CDR2 FQNEAQ come from the germline V gene. CDR3 residues: CASGLGQGYTGELFF. The CDR3, as DNA: TGTGCCAGCGGCTTAGGCCAGGGATACACCGGGGAGCTGTTTTTT.

Many counts were recorded for this clonotype. This chain's CDR3 is CSASDRRRGYTEAFF. DNA of the CDR3: TGCAGTGCTAGTGACAGGCGGAGGGGATACACTGAAGCTTTCTTT. J is TRBJ1-1 and V is TRBV20-1, with D possibly TRBD1 on 6 matching bases. CDR3 length: 15 amino acids. The V end lost 3 bases, the J end lost 3 bases, and 17 bases lay between the germline ends. Germline V gene data show CDR1 as DFQATT and CDR2 as SNEGSKA (reference sequence).

The table lists this clonotype with a few counts. A read error may account for a junction end that differs from germline. This rearrangement joins TRBV6-1 to TRBJ2-3; TRBD2 agrees at 13 bases. CDR1 is MNHNS and CDR2 is SASEGT in the germline V gene. CDR3 length equals 16 residues. The CDR3 loop reads CAGSERTSGGTDTQDF. The DNA of the CDR3 is TGTGCCGGCAGTGAAAGGACTAGCGGGGGCACAGATACGCAGGATTTT.

This clonotype was picked up many times. The chain uses TRBV7-8 and TRBJ2-2; TRBD1 might be the D (5 bases). The CDR3 runs to 18 residues. In germline, CDR1 is SGHVS, CDR2 FQNEAQ. The V gene lost 1 base and the J gene lost 5 bases, with 20 bases spanning the gap. For the CDR3, the DNA is TGTGCCAGCAGCTTAGTTAGCAGGGAAGTTGGACATACCGGGGAGCTGTTTTTT. Translation: CASSLVSREVGHTGELFF.

This clonotype was detected only a few times. The chain uses TRBV20-1 and TRBJ2-7; D unclear. This CDR3 has 11 residues. Germline V gene sequence: CDR1 DFQATT, CDR2 SNEGSKA (reference sequence). V shed 6 bases and J shed 4 bases, with 10 bases lying between them. This CDR3 reads CSASDYYEQYF. The CDR3 DNA reads as TGCAGTGCGTCGGATTATTACGAGCAGTACTTC.

This clonotype has at least ten counts. The V and J genes are TRBV7-9 and TRBJ2-5; 8 bases map to TRBD1. V lost 5 bases and J lost 2; bases outside the gene matches: 10. The CDR3 extends over 16 amino acids. Germline loops: CDR1 SEHNR, CDR2 FQNEAQ (reference sequence). In nucleotides, the CDR3 is TGTGCCAGCAGCGATCGGACAGGGAGACTACAAGAGACCCAGTACTTC. This sequence encodes CASSDRTGRLQETQYF.

This clonotype was counted ten times or more. The gene calls are TRBV5-1 and TRBJ2-1, with 9 bases lining up with TRBD2. Germline V gene lookup returns CDR1 SGHRS and CDR2 YFSETQ. V trimming: 0 bases; J trimming: 4 bases; junction bases outside the gene matches: 8. The CDR3 sequence is 17 residues long. CDR3 loop: CASSLVLAGIAYNEQFF. CDR3 in DNA: TGCGCCAGCAGCTTGGTTCTAGCGGGGATCGCTTACAATGAGCAGTTCTTC.

The table lists this clonotype with a few counts. The genes are TRBV9 and TRBJ1-3; weak D call: TRBD1 (5 bases). Trimming took 7 bases from V and 0 from J, leaving 20 bases between them. The CDR3 contains 17 residues. Germline V gene data show CDR1 as SGDLS and CDR2 as YYNGEE. CDR3: CASSMGVRRSSGNTIYF. CDR3 sequence (DNA): TGTGCCAGCTCAATGGGGGTCAGGCGAAGCTCTGGAAACACCATATATTTT.

This clonotype was counted ten times or more. This rearrangement joins TRBV6-6 to TRBJ1-6; D gene ambiguous. V gave up 0 bases and J gave up 0 bases, with 6 bases separating them. This CDR3 spans 16 amino acids. Germline CDR1 MNHNY, CDR2 SVGAGI (reference sequence). The CDR3 reads CASSYSQSSYNSPLHF. The CDR3 DNA reads as TGTGCCAGCAGTTACTCGCAGAGCTCCTATAATTCACCCCTCCACTTT.

Remarks on this clonotype: An end of the junction differs from the germline gene, which may be a read error. This chain links TRBV19 with TRBJ2-6; 10 nucleotides align to TRBD1. Per the germline V gene, CDR1 is LNHDA and CDR2 is SQIVND (reference sequence). This CDR3 contains 16 residues. The chain's CDR3 is CASSGTGESGANVPTF. The CDR3 DNA follows: TGTGCCAGTTCCGGGACAGGGGAATCTGGGGCCAACGTCCCGACTTTC. Variable domain in full (rest from reference TRBV19 and TRBJ2-6): DGGITQSPKYLFRKEGQNVTLSCEQNLNHDAMYWYRQDPGQGLRLIYYSQIVNDFQKGDIAEGYSVSREKKESFPLTVTSAQKNPTAFYLCASSGTGESGANVPTFGAGSRLTVL.

Turning to this clonotype: Since no conserved phenylalanine or tryptophan closes the CDR3, a read error is the likely cause. J is TRBJ2-2 and V is TRBV14, with 8 bases matching TRBD1. From germline, CDR1 is SGHDN and CDR2 FVKESK. This CDR3 contains 14 residues. With V trimmed by 5 bases and J by 6 bases, 5 bases remained unmatched. CDR3 coding DNA: TGTGCCAGCAGCTTGACAGGGGAGGCCGGGGAGCTGTTTATT. Translated: CASSLTGEAGELFI.

This clonotype was seen many times. This chain links TRBV18 with TRBJ2-1; D is undetermined. Germline loops: CDR1 KGHSH, CDR2 LQKENI. The CDR3 is made up of 15 amino acids. V shed 3 bases and J shed 0 bases, with 9 bases lying between them. CDR3 loop: CASSPMSGSYNEQFF. CDR3 sequence (DNA): TGTGCCAGCTCACCGATGTCGGGCTCCTACAATGAGCAGTTCTTC. The variable domain in full, completed from reference TRBV18 and TRBJ2-1, reads NAGVMQNPRHLVRRRGQEARLRCSPMKGHSHVYWYRQLPEEGLKFMVYLQKENIIDESGMPKERFSAEFPKEGPSILRIQQVVRGDSAAYFCASSPMSGSYNEQFFGPGTRLTVL.

This clonotype has a handful of counts. It is likely a read error, because the conserved phenylalanine at the end of the CDR3 is missing. The genes are TRBV20-1 and TRBJ2-7; 9 bases are shared with TRBD2. Germline CDR1 is DFQATT and CDR2 is SNEGSKA (reference sequence). Trimming at V came to 3 bases and at J to 6 bases, leaving 12 bases not matched to a gene. The CDR3 is made up of 15 amino acids. The CDR3 nucleotides read TGCAGTGCTAGGGTTGGGCTAGCGGGATCTACCGAGCAGTACTAC. This translates into CSARVGLAGSTEQYY.

This rearrangement joins TRBV5-1 to TRBJ1-5; D call uncertain. This CDR3 is 15 amino acids long. The germline V gene encodes CDR1 SGHRS and CDR2 YFSETQ. Trimming pared 0 bases from V and 6 bases from J, leaving 13 bases between. CDR3 loop: CASSLGGSGSQPQHF. CDR3 nucleotides: TGCGCCAGCAGCTTGGGAGGGTCGGGGAGTCAGCCCCAGCATTTT.

On this clonotype: A read error is possible here, since a much larger clone lies one base away. The chain uses TRBV6-5 and TRBJ2-7, with 7 bases fitting TRBD1. Germline V gene data show CDR1 as MNHEY and CDR2 as SVGAGI. The CDR3 totals 14 residues. CDR3: CAGSYSDRAGEQYF. The DNA for the CDR3 is TGTGCCGGCAGTTACTCCGACAGGGCAGGGGAGCAGTACTTC.

This clonotype has at least ten counts. CDR3 DNA sequence: TGTGCCAGCAGTTACTGGCAAAACTCCCTCCATGAGCAGTTCTTC. It codes for CASSYWQNSLHEQFF. The chain couples TRBV6-2 or TRBV6-3 to TRBJ2-1; D ambiguous. This CDR3 is 15 amino acids long. CDR1 and CDR2 (germline): MNHEY, SVGEGT. The V and J ends lost 1 base and 8 bases respectively, with 15 bases between them.